Listed below are T cell receptor beta chains from one sample, sequenced in a study of Ad26.COV2.S vaccination and SARS-CoV-2 variants. Using immunoSEQ multiplex PCR, the repertoire was profiled, and TCRdb retains in-frame clones only, with some absent. The sample includes hundreds of thousands of clones, about 91% of them seen just once. Sequenced material: peripheral blood, taken after recovery from COVID-19. These TCRs come from a human donor who had recovered from COVID-19. Each CDR3 is given with its conserved first and last residue. The D gene is left open where the match is weak.

>TRBJ2-1|TRBV6-5|12|-
CASSWTPGEQFF
>TRBJ1-2|TRBV6-5|14|-
CASSYEVTNYGYTF
>TRBJ1-1|TRBV19|14|-
CASKFPSWESEAFF
>TRBJ2-2|TRBV13|15|-
CASSLGQENTGELFF
>TRBJ2-4|TRBV19|16|-
CASRAPGWLAKNIQYF
>TRBJ2-7|TRBV15|13|-
CATSRDQADEQYF
>TRBJ2-1|TRBV15|13|-
CATSRKERNEQFF
>TRBJ1-6|TRBV5-5|10|-
CASRVAPLHF
>TRBJ2-6|TRBV14|14|-
CASSQDSGANVLTF
>TRBJ2-3|TRBV6-2/TRBV6-3|15|-
CASSYSDASTDTQYF
>TRBJ2-2|TRBV10-2|12|TRBD1
CASGTGPGELFF
>TRBJ1-2|TRBV29-1|13|TRBD1
CSVEDRGSYGYTF
>TRBJ1-2|TRBV7-9|14|TRBD1
CASFTGGRKYGYTF
>TRBJ2-7|TRBV12-3/TRBV12-4|12|TRBD2
CASSLGGDEQYF
>TRBJ2-6|TRBV7-5|17|-
CARSLNRARSGANVLTF
>TRBJ2-3|TRBV9|14|-
CASSVGASTDTQYF
>TRBJ2-1|TRBV12-5|14|-
CASTEAGPYNEQFF
>TRBJ1-2|TRBV29-1|14|-
CSVPKDTSNYGYTF
>TRBJ1-2|TRBV15|13|-
CATSKRLGYGYTF
>TRBJ1-1|TRBV19|17|-
CASSMAGWGLGSTEAFF
>TRBJ2-3|TRBV13|16|-
CASSPAPAGSTDTQYF
>TRBJ2-7|TRBV21-1|17|-
CASSKVTYGGSYYEQYF
>TRBJ2-1|TRBV16|14|TRBD2
CASSQISGDNEQFF
>TRBJ1-1|TRBV9|16|TRBD1
CASSVMTGEKRAEAFF
>TRBJ1-5|TRBV6-2/TRBV6-3|14|-
CASSPGAFNQPQHF
>TRBJ1-2|TRBV25-1|13|TRBD1
CASGRQGGYGYTF
>TRBJ1-2|TRBV6-5|14|-
CASSPTVLSYGYTF
>TRBJ2-7|TRBV2|14|-
CASSEGGGGYEQYF
>TRBJ2-1|TRBV7-9|15|-
CASSLAGISYNEQFF